The T cell receptor (beta chain) described here comes from a study of cytomegalovirus exposure and HLA in healthy donors. For this clone: Its antigen is not known.

Study-level points and caveats: Subsequent analysis found a tendency for first-cohort TCR clusters to co-occur within the approximately 130 validation repertoires.

The assay was immunoSEQ multiplex PCR, and TCRdb's table has in-frame clones only and misses some. The sample consists of hundreds of thousands of clones, approximately 87% of them appearing once. The sequence was collected from a man aged 18 to 30 in good health and CMV-seronegative. The material sequenced was PBMCs.

The CDR3 here is CASSLMLGTRGEQFF. Here the CDR3 DNA reads TGTGCCAGCAGCTTAATGCTTGGGACTAGAGGAGAGCAGTTCTTC. V and J are TRBV7-3 and TRBJ2-1; 8 bases align to TRBD2. This CDR3 is built from 15 residues. Germline CDR1 reads SGHTA; CDR2 reads FQGTGA. V gave up 1 base and J gave up 10 bases; unmatched junction bases: 9.